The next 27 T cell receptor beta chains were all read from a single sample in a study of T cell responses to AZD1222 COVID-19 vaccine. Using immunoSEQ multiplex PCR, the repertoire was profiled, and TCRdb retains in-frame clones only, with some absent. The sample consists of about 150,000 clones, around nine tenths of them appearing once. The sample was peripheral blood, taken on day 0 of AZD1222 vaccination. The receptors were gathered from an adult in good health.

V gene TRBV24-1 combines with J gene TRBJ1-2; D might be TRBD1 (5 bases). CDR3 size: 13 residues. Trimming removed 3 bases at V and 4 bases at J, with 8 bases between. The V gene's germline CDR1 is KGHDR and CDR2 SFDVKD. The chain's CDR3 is CATSDAGPYGYTF. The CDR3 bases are TGTGCCACCAGTGATGCGGGGCCCTATGGCTACACCTTC.

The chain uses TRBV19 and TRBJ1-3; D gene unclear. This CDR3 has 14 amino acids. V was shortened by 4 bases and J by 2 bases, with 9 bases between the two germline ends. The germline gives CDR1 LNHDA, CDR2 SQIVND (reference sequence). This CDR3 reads CASSTPFTGNTIYF. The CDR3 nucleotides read TGTGCCAGTAGTACCCCTTTTACTGGAAACACCATATATTTT.

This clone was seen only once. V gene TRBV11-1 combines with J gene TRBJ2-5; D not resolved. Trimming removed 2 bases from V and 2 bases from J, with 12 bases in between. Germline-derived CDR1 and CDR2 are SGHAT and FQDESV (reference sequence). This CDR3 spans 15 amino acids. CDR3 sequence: CASSLRRQIQETQYF. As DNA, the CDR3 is TGTGCCAGCAGCTTAAGACGCCAGATACAAGAGACCCAGTACTTC.

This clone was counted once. CDR3 residues: CASSLDSGGARDTQYF. Here the CDR3 DNA reads TGCGCCAGCAGCTTGGATAGCGGGGGGGCCAGGGATACGCAGTATTTT. This chain joins TRBV5-1 and TRBJ2-3; 11 positions agree with TRBD2. From germline, CDR1 is SGHRS and CDR2 YFSETQ. The V and J ends lost 0 bases and 6 bases, in that order; junction bases with no gene match: 6. The CDR3 covers 16 residues.

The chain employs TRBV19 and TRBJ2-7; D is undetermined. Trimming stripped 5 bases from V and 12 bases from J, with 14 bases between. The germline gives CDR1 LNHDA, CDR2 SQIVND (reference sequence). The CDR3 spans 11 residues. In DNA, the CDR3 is TGTGCCAGTAGTTTCGGGCGGTCTCTGTACTTC. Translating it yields CASSFGRSLYF.

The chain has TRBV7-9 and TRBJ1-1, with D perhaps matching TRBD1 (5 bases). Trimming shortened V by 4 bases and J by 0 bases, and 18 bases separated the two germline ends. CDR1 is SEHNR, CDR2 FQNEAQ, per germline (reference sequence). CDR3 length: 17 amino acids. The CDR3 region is CASSSPRDGFMNTEAFF. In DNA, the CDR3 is TGTGCCAGCAGCTCCCCCCGGGACGGATTCATGAACACTGAAGCTTTCTTT.

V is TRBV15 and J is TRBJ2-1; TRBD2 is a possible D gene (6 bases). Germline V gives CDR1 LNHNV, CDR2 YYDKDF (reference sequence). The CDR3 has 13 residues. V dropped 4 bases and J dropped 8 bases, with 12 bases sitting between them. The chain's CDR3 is CATSITSSDEQFF. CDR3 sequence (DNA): TGTGCCACCAGCATTACTAGCTCGGATGAGCAGTTCTTC.

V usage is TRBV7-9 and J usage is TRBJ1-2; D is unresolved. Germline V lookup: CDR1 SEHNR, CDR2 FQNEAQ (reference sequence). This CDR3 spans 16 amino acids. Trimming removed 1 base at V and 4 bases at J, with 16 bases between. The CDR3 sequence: CASSLGVAGRLYGYTF. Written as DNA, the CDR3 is TGTGCCAGCAGCTTAGGGGTTGCAGGCAGACTCTATGGCTACACCTTC.

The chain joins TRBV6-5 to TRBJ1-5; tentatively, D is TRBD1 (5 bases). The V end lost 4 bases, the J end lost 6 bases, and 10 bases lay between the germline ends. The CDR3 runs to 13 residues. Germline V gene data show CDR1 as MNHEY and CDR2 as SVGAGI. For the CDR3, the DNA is TGTGCCAGCAGTTCCTGGGGACCTCAGCCCCAGCATTTT. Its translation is CASSSWGPQPQHF.

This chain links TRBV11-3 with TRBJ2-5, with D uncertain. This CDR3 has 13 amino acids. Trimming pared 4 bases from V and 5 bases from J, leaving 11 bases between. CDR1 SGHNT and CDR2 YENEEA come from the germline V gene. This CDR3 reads CASSSSSRETQYF. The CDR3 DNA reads TGTGCCAGCAGCTCCTCGAGTCGGGAGACCCAGTACTTC. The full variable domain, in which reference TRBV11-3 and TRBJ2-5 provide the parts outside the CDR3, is EAGVVQSPRYKIIEKKQPVAFWCNPISGHNTLYWYLQNLGQGPELLIRYENEEAVDDSQLPKDRFSAERLKGVDSTLKIQPAELGDSAVYLCASSSSSRETQYFGPGTRLLVL.

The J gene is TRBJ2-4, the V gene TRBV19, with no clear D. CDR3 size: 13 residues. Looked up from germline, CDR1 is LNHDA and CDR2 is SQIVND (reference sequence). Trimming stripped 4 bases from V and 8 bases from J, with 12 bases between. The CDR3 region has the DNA TGTGCCAGTAGTACAGATCTCTTCTACATTCAGTACTTC. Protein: CASSTDLFYIQYF.

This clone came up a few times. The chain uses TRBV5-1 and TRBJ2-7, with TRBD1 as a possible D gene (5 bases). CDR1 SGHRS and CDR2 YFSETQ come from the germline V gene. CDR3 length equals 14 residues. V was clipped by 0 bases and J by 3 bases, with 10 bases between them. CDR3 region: CASSLDGQGYEQYF. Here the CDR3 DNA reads TGCGCCAGCAGCTTGGACGGGCAGGGCTACGAGCAGTACTTC.

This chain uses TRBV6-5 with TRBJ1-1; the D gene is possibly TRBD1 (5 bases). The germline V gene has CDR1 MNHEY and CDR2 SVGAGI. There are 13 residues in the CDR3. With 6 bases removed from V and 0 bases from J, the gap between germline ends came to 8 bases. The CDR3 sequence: CASSPGMNTEAFF. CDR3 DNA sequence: TGTGCCAGCAGCCCAGGGATGAACACTGAAGCTTTCTTT.

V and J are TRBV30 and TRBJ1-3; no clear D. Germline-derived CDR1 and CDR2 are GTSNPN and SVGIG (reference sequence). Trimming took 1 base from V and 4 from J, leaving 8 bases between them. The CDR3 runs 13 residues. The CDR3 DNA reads TGTGCCTGGAGTGAACGACTCGGAAACACCATATATTTT. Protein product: CAWSERLGNTIYF.

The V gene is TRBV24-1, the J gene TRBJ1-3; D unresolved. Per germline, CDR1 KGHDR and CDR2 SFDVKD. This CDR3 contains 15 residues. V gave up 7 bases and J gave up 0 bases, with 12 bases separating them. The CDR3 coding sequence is TGTGCCACCAGCCCTGGACCCACCTCTGGAAACACCATATATTTT. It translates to CATSPGPTSGNTIYF.

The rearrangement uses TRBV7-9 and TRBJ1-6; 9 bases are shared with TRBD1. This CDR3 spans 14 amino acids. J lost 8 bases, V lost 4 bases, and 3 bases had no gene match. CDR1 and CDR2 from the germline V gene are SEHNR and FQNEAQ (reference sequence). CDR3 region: CASSSRDRDSPLHF. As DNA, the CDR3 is TGTGCCAGCAGCTCGAGGGACAGGGATTCACCCCTCCACTTT.

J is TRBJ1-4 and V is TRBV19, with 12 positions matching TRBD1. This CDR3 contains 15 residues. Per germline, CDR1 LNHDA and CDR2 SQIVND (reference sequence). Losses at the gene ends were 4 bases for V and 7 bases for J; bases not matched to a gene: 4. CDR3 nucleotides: TGTGCCAGTAGTACAGGGACAGGGGGCCGTGAAAAACTGTTTTTT. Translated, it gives CASSTGTGGREKLFF.

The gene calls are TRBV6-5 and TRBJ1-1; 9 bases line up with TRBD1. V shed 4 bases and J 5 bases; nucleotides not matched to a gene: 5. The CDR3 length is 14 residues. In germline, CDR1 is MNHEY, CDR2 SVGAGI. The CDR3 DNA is TGTGCCAGCAGTTGGGGACAGGGTGGGACTGAAGCTTTCTTT. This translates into CASSWGQGGTEAFF.

The CDR3 loop reads CASSQVRGTDTQYF. In DNA form, the CDR3 reads TGCGCCAGCAGCCAAGTTCGGGGAACAGATACGCAGTATTTT. The chain recombines TRBV4-3 with TRBJ2-3, with D tentatively TRBD2 (5 bases). The CDR3 extends over 14 amino acids. Germline CDR1 is LGHNA and CDR2 is YSLEER. V lost 1 base and J 3 bases, leaving 8 bases between the germline ends.

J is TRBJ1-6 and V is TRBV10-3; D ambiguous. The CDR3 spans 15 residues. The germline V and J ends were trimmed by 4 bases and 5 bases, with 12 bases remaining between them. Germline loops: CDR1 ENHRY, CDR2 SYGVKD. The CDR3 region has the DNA TGTGCCATCAGTGCGTGGGCCACTAATAATTCACCCCTCCACTTT. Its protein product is CAISAWATNNSPLHF.

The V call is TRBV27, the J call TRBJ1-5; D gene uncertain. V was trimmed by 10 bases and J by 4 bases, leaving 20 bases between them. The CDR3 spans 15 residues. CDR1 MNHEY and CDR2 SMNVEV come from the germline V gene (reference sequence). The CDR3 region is CATQPWQAENQPQHF. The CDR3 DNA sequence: TGTGCCACGCAACCATGGCAGGCGGAAAATCAGCCCCAGCATTTT.

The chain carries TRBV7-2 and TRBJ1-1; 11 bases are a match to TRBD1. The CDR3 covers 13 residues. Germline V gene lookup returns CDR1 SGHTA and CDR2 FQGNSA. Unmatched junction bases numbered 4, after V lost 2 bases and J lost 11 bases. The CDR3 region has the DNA TGTGCCAGCAGCTTACCCGGACAGGGGGCGGCTTTCTTT. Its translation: CASSLPGQGAAFF.

This CDR3 is CASSQDFGGGTEAFF. CDR3 nucleotides: TGTGCCAGCAGCCAAGATTTTGGTGGGGGAACTGAAGCTTTCTTT. The chain employs TRBV3-1 (or the pseudogene TRBV3-2) and TRBJ1-1, with D perhaps matching TRBD1 (5 bases). Germline V gene data show CDR1 as LGHDT and CDR2 as YNNKEL (reference sequence). Trimming removed 0 bases from V and 5 bases from J, with 13 bases in between. The CDR3 spans 15 residues.

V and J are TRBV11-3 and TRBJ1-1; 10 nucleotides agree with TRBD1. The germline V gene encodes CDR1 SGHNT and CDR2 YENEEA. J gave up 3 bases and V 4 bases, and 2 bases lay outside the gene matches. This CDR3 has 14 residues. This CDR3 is CASSSGQGYTEAFF. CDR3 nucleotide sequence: TGTGCCAGCAGCTCGGGACAGGGGTACACTGAAGCTTTCTTT.

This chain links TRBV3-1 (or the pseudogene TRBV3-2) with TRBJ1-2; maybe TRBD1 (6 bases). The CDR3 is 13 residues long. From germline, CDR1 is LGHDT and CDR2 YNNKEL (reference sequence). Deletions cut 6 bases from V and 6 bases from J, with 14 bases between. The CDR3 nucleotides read TGTGCCAGCAGTCGGACAGTAAACGATGGCTACACCTTC. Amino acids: CASSRTVNDGYTF.

The CDR3 loop is CASSGYPGTPIDQPQHF. The CDR3 DNA follows: TGTGCCAGCAGCGGTTACCCCGGGACGCCTATAGATCAGCCCCAGCATTTT. The rearrangement joins TRBV7-9 to TRBJ1-5; tentative D call: TRBD1 (5 bases). V lost 5 bases and J lost 5, with 22 bases in between. This CDR3 region has 17 residues. From germline, CDR1 is SEHNR and CDR2 FQNEAQ (reference sequence).

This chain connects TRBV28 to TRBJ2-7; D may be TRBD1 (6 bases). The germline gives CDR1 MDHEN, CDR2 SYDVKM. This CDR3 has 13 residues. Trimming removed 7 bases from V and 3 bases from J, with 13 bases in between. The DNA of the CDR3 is TGTGCCAGCACCCCAGGGGTGGGCTACGAGCAGTACTTC. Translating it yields CASTPGVGYEQYF.